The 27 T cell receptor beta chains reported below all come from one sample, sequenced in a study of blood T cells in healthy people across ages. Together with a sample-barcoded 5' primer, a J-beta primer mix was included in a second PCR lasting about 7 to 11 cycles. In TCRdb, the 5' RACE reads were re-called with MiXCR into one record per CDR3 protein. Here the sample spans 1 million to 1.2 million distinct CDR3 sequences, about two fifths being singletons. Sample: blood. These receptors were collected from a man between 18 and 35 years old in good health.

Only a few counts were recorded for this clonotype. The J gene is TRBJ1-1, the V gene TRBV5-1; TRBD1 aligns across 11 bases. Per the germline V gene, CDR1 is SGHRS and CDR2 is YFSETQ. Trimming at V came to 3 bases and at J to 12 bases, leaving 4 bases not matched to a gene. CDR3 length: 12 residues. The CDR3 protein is CASSWTGGASFF. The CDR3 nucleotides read TGCGCCAGCAGCTGGACAGGGGGCGCGTCTTTCTTT.

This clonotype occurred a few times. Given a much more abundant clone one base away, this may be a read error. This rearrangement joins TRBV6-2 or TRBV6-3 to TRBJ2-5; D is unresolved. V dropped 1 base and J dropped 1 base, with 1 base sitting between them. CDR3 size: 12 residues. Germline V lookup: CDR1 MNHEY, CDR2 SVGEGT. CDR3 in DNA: TGTGCCAGCAGTTACTTCCAAGAGACCCAGTACTTC. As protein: CASSYFQETQYF.

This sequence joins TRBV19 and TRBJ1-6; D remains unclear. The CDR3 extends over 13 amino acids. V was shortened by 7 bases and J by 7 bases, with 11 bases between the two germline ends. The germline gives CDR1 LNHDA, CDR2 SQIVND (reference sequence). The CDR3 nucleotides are TGTGCCAGTAAAAGTTCCGGGAATTCACCCCTCCACTTT. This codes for CASKSSGNSPLHF.

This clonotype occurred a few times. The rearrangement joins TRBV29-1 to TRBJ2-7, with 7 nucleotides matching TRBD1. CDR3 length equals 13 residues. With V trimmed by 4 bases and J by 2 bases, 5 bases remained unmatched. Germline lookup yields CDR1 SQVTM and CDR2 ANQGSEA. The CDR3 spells CSVGSDRTYEQYF. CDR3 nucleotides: TGCAGCGTTGGCTCGGACAGGACCTACGAGCAGTACTTC.

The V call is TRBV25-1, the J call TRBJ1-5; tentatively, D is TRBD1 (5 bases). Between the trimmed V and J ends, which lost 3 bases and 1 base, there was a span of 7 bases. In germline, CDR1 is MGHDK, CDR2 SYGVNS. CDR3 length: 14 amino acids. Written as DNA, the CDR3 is TGTGCCAGCAGTGAGACAGCAAGCAATCAGCCCCAGCATTTT. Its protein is CASSETASNQPQHF.

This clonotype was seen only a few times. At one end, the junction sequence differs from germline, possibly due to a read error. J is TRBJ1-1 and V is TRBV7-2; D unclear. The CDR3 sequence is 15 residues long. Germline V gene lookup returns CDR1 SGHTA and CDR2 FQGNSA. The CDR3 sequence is CASSLAPGQNTEAFF. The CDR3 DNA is TGCGCCAGCAGCTTGGCCCCCGGGCAGAACACTGAAGCTTTCTTT.

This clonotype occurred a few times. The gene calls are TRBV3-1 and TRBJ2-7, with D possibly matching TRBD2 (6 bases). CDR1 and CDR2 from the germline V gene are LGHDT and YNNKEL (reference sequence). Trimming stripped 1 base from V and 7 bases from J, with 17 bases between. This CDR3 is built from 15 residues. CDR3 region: CASSQGAGRSSEQYF. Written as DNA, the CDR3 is TGTGCCAGCAGCCAAGGGGCGGGACGGAGTAGTGAGCAGTACTTC.

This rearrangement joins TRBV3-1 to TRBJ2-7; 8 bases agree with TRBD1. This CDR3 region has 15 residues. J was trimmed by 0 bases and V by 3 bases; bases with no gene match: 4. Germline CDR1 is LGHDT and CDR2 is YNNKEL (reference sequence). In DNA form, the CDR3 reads TGTGCCAGCAGCCAGGACAGGGTCCGCTCCTACGAGCAGTACTTC. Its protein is CASSQDRVRSYEQYF.

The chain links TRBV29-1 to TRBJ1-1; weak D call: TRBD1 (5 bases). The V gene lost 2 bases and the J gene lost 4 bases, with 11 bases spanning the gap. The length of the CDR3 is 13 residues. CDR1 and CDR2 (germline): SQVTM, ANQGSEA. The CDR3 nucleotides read TGCAGCGTTGAAACAGGTGAATTCACTGAAGCTTTCTTT. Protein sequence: CSVETGEFTEAFF.

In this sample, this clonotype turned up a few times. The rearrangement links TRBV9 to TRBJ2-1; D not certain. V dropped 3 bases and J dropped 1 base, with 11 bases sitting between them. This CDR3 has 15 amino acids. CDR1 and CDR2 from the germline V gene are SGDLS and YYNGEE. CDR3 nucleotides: TGTGCCAGCAGCGAAAGGTCAGCTTCCTACAATGAGCAGTTCTTC. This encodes CASSERSASYNEQFF.

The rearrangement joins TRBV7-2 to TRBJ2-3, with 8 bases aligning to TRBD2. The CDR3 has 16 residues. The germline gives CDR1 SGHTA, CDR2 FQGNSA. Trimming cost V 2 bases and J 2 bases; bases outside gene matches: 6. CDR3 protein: CASSLIAGTFTDTQYF. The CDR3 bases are TGTGCCAGCAGCTTAATAGCGGGGACGTTCACAGATACGCAGTATTTT.

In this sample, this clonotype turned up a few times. The CDR3 DNA reads TGTGCCAGCAGCCAAGAGGGCGATCCCTATGGCTACACCTTC. This codes for CASSQEGDPYGYTF. The V call is TRBV3-1, the J call TRBJ1-2; D gene unclear. The CDR3 is made up of 14 amino acids. The V gene's germline CDR1 is LGHDT and CDR2 YNNKEL (reference sequence). Trimming took 0 bases from V and 4 from J, leaving 9 bases between them.

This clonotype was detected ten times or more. CDR3 sequence (DNA): TGCGCCAGCAGCCAAGGAACGGCAGATACGCAGTATTTT. Encoded protein: CASSQGTADTQYF. This chain uses TRBV4-3 with TRBJ2-3; D is ambiguous. Trimming pared 1 base from V and 4 bases from J, leaving 6 bases between. Per germline, CDR1 LGHNA and CDR2 YSLEER. The CDR3 loop spans 13 amino acids.

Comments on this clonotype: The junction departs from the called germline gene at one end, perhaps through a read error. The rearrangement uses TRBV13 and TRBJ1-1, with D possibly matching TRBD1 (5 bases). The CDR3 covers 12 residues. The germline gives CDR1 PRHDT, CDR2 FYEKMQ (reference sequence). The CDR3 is CASSFGTSGAFF. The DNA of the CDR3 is TGTGCCAGTAGCTTCGGGACCTCCGGAGCTTTCTTT.

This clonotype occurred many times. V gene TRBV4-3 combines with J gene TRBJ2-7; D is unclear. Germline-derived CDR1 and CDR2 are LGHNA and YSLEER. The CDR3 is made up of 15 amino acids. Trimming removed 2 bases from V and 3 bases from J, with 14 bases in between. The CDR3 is CASSQSQAGNYEQYF. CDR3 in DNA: TGCGCCAGCAGCCAATCTCAGGCAGGTAACTACGAGCAGTACTTC.

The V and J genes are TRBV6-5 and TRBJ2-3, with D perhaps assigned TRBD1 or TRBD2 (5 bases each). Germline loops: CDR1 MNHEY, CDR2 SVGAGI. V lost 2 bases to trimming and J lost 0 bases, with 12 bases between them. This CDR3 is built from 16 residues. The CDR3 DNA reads TGTGCCAGCAGTTACCGGGGACCTCCGAGCACAGATACGCAGTATTTT. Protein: CASSYRGPPSTDTQYF.

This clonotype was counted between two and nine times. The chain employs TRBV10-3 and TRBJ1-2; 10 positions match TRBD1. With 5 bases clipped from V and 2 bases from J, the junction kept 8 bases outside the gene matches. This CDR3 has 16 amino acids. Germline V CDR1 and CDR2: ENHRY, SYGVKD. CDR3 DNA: TGTGCCATCAGTCCGGGACAGGGGTCACCGAACTATGGCTACACCTTC. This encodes CAISPGQGSPNYGYTF.

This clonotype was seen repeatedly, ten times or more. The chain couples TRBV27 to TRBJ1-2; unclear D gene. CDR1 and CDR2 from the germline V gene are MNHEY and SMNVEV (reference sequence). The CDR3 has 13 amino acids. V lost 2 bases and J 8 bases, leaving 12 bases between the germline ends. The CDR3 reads CASSLVRGRGYTF. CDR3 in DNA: TGTGCCAGCAGTTTAGTACGGGGAAGGGGCTACACCTTC.

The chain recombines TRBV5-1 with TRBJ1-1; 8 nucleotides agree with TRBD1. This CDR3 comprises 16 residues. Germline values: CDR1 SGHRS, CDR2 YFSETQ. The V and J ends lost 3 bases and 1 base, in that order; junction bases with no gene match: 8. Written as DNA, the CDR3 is TGCGCCAGCAGCTCGGGACAGGCAGGGCCGAACACTGAAGCTTTCTTT. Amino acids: CASSSGQAGPNTEAFF.

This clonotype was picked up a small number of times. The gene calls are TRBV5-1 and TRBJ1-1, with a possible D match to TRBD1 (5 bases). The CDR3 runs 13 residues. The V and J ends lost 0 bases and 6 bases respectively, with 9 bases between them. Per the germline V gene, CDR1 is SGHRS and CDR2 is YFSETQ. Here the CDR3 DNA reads TGCGCCAGCAGCTTGGTATCGGGGCCTGAAGCTTTCTTT. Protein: CASSLVSGPEAFF.

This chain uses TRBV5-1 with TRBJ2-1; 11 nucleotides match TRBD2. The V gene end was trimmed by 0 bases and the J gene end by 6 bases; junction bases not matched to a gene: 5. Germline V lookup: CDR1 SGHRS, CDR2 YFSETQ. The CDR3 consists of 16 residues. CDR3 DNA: TGCGCCAGCAGCTTGGTGGCTAGCGGGAGGCCCAATGAGCAGTTCTTC. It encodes CASSLVASGRPNEQFF.

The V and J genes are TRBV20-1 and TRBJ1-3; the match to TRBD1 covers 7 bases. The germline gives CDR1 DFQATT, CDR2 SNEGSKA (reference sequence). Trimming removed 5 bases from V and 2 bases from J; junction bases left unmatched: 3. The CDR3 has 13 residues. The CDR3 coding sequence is TGCAGTGCTCCTCAGGGGGCTGGAAACACCATATATTTT. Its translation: CSAPQGAGNTIYF.

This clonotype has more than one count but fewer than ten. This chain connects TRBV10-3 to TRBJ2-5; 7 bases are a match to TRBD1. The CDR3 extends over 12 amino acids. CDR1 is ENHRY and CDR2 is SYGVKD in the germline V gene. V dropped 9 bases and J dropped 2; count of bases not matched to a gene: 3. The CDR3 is CAIGTDQETQYF. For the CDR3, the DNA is TGTGCCATTGGGACAGATCAAGAGACCCAGTACTTC.

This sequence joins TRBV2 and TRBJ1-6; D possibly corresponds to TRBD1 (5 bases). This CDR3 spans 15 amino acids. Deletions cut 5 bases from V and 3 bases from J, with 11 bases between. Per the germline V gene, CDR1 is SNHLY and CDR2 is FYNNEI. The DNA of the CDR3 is TGTGCCAGCAGTCAGGGAGTCCGCTATAATTCACCCCTCCACTTT. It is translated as CASSQGVRYNSPLHF.

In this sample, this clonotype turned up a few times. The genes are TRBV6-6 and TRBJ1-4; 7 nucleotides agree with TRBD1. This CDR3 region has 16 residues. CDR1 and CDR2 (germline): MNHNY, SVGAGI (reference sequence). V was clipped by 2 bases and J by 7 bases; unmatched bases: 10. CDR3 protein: CASSYHPRQGGEKLFF. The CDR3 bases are TGTGCCAGCAGTTACCACCCTCGACAGGGAGGTGAAAAACTGTTTTTT.

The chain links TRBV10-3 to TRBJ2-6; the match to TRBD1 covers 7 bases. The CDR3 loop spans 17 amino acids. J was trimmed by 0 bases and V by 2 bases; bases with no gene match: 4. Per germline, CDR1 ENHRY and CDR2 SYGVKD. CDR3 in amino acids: CAISERGGLSGANVLTF. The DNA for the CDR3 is TGTGCCATCAGTGAGCGAGGGGGCCTCTCTGGGGCCAACGTCCTGACTTTC.

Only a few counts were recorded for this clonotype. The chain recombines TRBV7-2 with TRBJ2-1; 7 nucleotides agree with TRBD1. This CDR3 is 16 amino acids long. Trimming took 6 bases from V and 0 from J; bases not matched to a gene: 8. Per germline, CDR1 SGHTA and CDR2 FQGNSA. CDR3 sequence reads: CASSLSRDSSYNEQFF. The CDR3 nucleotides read TGTGCCAGCAGTTTAAGCAGGGACAGCTCCTACAATGAGCAGTTCTTC.